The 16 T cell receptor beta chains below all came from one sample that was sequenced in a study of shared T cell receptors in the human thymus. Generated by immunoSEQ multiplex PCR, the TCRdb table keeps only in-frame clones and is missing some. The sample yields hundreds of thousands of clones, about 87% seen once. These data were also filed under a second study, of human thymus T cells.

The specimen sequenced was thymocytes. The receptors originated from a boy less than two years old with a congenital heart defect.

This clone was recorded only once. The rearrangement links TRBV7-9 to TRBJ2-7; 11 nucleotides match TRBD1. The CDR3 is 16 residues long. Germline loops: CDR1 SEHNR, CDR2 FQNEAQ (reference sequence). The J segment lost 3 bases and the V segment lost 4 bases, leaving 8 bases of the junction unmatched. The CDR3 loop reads CASSSPGQGGHYEQYF. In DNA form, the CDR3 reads TGTGCCAGCAGCTCTCCGGGACAGGGGGGACACTACGAGCAGTACTTC.

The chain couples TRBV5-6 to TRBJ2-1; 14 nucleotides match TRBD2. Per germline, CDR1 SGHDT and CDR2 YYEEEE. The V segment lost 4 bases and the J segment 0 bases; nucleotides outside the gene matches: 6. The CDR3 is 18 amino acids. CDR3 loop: CASSQRTSGGYSYNEQFF. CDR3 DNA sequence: TGTGCCAGCAGCCAGCGGACTAGCGGGGGGTACTCCTACAATGAGCAGTTCTTC.

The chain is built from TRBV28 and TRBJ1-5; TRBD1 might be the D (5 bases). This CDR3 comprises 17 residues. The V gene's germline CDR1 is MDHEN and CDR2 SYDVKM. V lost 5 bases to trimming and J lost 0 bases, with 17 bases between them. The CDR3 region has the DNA TGTGCCAGCAGTAACGTACAGGAACATTATAGCAATCAGCCCCAGCATTTT. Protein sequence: CASSNVQEHYSNQPQHF.

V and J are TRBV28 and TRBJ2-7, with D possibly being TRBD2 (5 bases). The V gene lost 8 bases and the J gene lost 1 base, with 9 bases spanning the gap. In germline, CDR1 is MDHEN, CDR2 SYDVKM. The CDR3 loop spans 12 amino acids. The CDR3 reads CASLGASYEQYF. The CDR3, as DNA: TGTGCCAGCCTGGGAGCATCCTACGAGCAGTACTTC.

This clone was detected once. In nucleotides, the CDR3 is TGCGCCAGCAGCCAACAGACCGGGACAGTCCGAGAGACCCAGTACTTC. Its protein is CASSQQTGTVRETQYF. The chain links TRBV4-1 to TRBJ2-5; 7 nucleotides match TRBD1. CDR1 and CDR2 (germline): MGHRA, YSYEKL. Trimming cost V 2 bases and J 4 bases; bases outside gene matches: 10. The CDR3 spans 16 residues.

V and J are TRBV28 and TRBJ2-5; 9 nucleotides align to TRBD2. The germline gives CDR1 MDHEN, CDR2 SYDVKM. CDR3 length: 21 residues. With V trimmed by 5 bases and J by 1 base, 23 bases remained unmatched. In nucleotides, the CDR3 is TGTGCCAGCAGTCGTCAACCCCTGAAAGCCGGGACTAGCTCTTTCCAAGAGACCCAGTACTTC. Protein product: CASSRQPLKAGTSSFQETQYF.

CDR3 DNA sequence: TGTGCCAGCAGGCTTAGCGGGGGACCCACAGATACGCAGTATTTT. Translating gives CASRLSGGPTDTQYF. V and J are TRBV28 and TRBJ2-3; 9 positions match TRBD2. The CDR3 is made up of 15 amino acids. Trimming removed 6 bases from V and 2 bases from J; junction bases left unmatched: 6. Germline CDR1 reads MDHEN; CDR2 reads SYDVKM.

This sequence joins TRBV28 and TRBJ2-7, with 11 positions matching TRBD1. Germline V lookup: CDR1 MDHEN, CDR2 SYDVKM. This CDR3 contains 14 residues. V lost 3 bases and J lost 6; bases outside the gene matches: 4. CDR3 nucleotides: TGTGCCAGCAGTTTGGAGGACAGGGGGCCCGAGCAGTACTTC. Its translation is CASSLEDRGPEQYF.

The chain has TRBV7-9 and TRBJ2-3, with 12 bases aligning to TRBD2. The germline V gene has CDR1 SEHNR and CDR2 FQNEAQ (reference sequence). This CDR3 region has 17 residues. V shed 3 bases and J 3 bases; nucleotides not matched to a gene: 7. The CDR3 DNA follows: TGTGCCAGCAGCTTCGGACTAGCGGGGCGGGCGACAGATACGCAGTATTTT. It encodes CASSFGLAGRATDTQYF.

The CDR3 sequence: CASSLAPRTTHSYEQYF. Written as DNA, the CDR3 is TGTGCCAGCAGCTTAGCCCCTCGGACTACCCACTCCTACGAGCAGTACTTC. V gene TRBV7-9 combines with J gene TRBJ2-7; maybe TRBD2 (6 bases). In germline, CDR1 is SEHNR, CDR2 FQNEAQ (reference sequence). The V end was cut by 0 bases, the J end by 0 bases, with 15 bases between. This CDR3 contains 17 residues.

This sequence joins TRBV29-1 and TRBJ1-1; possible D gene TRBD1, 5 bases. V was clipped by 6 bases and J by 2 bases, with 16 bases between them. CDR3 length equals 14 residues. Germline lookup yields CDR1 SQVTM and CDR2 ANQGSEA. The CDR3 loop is CSVGGAIPNTEAFF. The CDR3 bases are TGCAGCGTCGGAGGGGCGATTCCCAACACTGAAGCTTTCTTT.

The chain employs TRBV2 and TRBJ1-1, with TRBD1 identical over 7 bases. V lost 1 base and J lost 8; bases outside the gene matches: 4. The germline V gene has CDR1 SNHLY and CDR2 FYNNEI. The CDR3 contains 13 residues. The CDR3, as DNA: TGTGCCAGCAGTGAAGGGACAGGCGACGAAGCTTTCTTT. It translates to CASSEGTGDEAFF.

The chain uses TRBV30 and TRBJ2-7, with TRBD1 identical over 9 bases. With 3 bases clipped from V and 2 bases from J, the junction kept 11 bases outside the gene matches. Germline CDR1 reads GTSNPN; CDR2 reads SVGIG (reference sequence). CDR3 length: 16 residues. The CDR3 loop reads CAWSGTGNFGAYEQYF. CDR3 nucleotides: TGTGCCTGGAGCGGGACAGGGAATTTTGGAGCCTACGAGCAGTACTTC.

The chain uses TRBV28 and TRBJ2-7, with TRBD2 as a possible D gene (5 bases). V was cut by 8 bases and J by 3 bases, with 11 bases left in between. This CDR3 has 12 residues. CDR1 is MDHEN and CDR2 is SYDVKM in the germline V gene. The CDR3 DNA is TGTGCCAGCGGGCTAGCCTACTACGAGCAGTACTTC. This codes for CASGLAYYEQYF.

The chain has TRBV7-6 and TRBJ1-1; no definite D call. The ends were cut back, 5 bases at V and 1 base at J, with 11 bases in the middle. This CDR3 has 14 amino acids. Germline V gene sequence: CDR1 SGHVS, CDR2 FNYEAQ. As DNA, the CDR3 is TGTGCCAGCAGCCCTTATAGAGGGAACACTGAAGCTTTCTTT. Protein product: CASSPYRGNTEAFF.

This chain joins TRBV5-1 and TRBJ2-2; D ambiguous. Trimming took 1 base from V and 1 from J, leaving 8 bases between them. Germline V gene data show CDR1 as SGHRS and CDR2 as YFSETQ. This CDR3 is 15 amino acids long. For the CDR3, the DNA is TGCGCCAGCAGCTTGATGCTAGGGAACACCGGGGAGCTGTTTTTT. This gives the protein CASSLMLGNTGELFF.